One TCR beta chain is described in this entry. This record comes from a study of T cell changes during pregnancy in multiple sclerosis. The assay was immunoSEQ multiplex PCR, and TCRdb's table has in-frame clones only and misses some. The sample carries around 100,000 clones, 85% to 95% recorded once. This CDR3 contains 13 residues. CDR1 and CDR2 from the germline V gene are ENHRY and SYGVKD. The germline V and J ends were trimmed by 4 bases and 8 bases, with 12 bases remaining between them. This receptor was taken from a female donor with multiple sclerosis, enrolled in a pregnancy study. Sequenced material: peripheral blood, taken in the second trimester of pregnancy. The genes are TRBV10-3 and TRBJ2-1; weak D call: TRBD2 (5 bases). CDR3 nucleotides: TGTGCCATCAGTGCGCTAGGAGGTGATGAGCAGTTCTTC. It encodes CAISALGGDEQFF.